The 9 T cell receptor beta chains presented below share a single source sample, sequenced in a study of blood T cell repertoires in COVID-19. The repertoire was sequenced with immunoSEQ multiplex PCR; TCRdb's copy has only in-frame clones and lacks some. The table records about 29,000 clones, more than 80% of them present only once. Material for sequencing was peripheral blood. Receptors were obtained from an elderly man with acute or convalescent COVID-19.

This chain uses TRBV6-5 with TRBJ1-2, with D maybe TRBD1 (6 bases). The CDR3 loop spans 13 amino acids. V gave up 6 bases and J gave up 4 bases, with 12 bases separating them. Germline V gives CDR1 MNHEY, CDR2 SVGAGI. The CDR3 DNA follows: TGTGCCAGCAGCCTGGACAGAAGCTATGGCTACACCTTC. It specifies CASSLDRSYGYTF.

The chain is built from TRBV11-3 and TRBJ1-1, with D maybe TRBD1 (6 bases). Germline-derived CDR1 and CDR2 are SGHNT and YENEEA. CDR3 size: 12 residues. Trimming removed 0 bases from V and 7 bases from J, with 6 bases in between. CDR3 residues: CASSLDRGEAFF. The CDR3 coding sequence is TGTGCCAGCAGCTTAGACAGGGGTGAAGCTTTCTTT.

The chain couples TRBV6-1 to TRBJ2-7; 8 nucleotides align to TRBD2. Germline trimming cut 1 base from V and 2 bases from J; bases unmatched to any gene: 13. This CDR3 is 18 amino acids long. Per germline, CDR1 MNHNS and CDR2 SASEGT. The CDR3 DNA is TGTGCCAGCAGTGAAGGGGGGGGACCGGGACTAGTAGCCTACGAGCAGTACTTC. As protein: CASSEGGGPGLVAYEQYF.

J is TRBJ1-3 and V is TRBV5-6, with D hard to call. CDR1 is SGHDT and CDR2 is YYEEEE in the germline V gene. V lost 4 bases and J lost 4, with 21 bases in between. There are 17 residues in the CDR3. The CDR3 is CASSVYTGREGGNTIYF. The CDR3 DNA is TGTGCCAGCAGCGTATATACCGGGAGGGAGGGAGGAAACACCATATATTTT.

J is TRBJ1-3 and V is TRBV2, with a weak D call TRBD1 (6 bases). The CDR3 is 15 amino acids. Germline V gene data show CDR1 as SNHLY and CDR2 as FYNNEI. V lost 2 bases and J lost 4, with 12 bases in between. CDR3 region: CASSELGAVGNTIYF. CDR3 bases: TGTGCCAGCAGTGAATTGGGGGCCGTAGGAAACACCATATATTTT.

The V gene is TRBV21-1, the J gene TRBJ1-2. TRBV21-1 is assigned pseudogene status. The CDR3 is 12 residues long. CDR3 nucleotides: TGTGCCAGCAGCAGAGGAAATCATGGCTACACCTTC. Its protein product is CASSRGNHGYTF.

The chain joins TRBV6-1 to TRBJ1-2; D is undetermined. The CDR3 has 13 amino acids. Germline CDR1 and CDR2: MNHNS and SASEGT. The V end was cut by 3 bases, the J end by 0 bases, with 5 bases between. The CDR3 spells CASSDSPNYGYTF. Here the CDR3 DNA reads TGTGCCAGCAGTGATAGCCCTAACTATGGCTACACCTTC.

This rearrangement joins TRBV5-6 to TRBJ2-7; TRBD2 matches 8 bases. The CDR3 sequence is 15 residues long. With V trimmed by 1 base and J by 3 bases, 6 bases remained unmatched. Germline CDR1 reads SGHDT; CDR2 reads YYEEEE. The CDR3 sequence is CASSLRPGGIYEQYF. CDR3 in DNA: TGTGCCAGCAGCTTGCGGCCGGGAGGGATCTACGAGCAGTACTTC.

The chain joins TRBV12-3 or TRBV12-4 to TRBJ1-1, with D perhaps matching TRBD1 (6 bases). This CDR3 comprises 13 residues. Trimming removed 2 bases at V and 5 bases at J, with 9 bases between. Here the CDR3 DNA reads TGTGCCAGCAGTTTATGGGGGCAGACTGAAGCTTTCTTT. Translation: CASSLWGQTEAFF.